This TCR beta chain was documented in a study of neurological immune-mediated disorders. Findings of the study overall: Multiple sclerosis, the disease with the least TCR clonal expansion, fell below healthy controls, whereas HTLV-1-associated myelopathy showed the most. Subjects shared no identical expanded-clone CDR3 amino acid sequences, suggesting private TCR-beta repertoires in all groups.

The cDNA was synthesized by 5'RACE incorporating 10-nucleotide random UMIs. One entry per CDR3 protein, called by TCRdb with MiXCR from the 5' RACE reads. The repertoire has around 10,000 distinct CDR3 sequences, around 21% of them found once; the top ten carry 40% to 60%. This clonotype was recorded many times. Its specificity is not known. CDR1 and CDR2 from the germline V gene are MGHRA and YSYEKL. V was trimmed by 1 base and J by 3 bases, leaving 18 bases between them. The CDR3 is 17 residues long. The chain combines TRBV4-1 with TRBJ2-5, with TRBD2 as a possible D gene (5 bases). The sequenced sample consisted of CD8+ T cells from blood. This TCR derives from a woman between 55 and 75 years old with HTLV-1-associated myelopathy (HAM/TSP). CDR3 nucleotide sequence: TGCGCCAGCAGCCAAGGTCGGCGACTACCGGAAAAAGAGACCCAGTACTTC. It translates to CASSQGRRLPEKETQYF.